The sequence of this T cell receptor (beta chain) was determined in a study of identical twins (TCRdb year 2016). Looking at the study overall: To test whether fetal clonotypes persist, this study deep-sequenced TCR alpha and beta repertoires from monozygotic twins, from unrelated adults of various ages, and from cord blood. To rule out contamination, replicate twin experiments were performed at different times with different library preparation protocols.

Only healthy Caucasian donors were included. The researchers also sequenced three unrelated adults who were not twins: a male aged 18 to 29, a male aged 50 to 60, and a female aged 50 to 60. Miltenyi CD45RO+ enrichment and human naive T-cell isolation kits were used to isolate memory (CD45RO+) and naive T cells from PBMC. This clonotype was observed a single time. The specificity of this receptor is unknown. Base qualities are not provided; no much larger clone lies one nucleotide away. Evidence from one read is weak. The paper as a whole reports these results and caveats: In beta out-of-frame sequences, excess twin sharing was weaker, because having fewer shared sequences lowered the signal-to-noise ratio. In monozygotic twins, recombination models systematically underestimated out-of-frame TCR alpha sharing, but the models matched the sharing seen between unrelated individuals. Because the same donors could not be followed over many years, conclusions were based on cross-sectional statistical analysis. Zero-insertion analyses could be partly confounded by invariant T cells such as MAIT and iNKT, although diverse VJ usage argued against such confounding for most clonotypes. Compared with coincidental sharing between unrelated individuals, an excess of low generation-probability sequences was observed among out-of-frame TCR alpha sequences shared between twins. Fewer insertions were carried by abundant cord blood beta clonotypes, a similar but weaker trend appeared in young adult naive repertoires, and no such trend appeared in memory repertoires.

The CDR3 goes from the cysteine to the phenylalanine over 15 residues. The kept DNA is CDR3 alone, 45 bases in frame from the first base. The germline V gene (reference sequence) sets CDR1 to SEHNR and CDR2 to FQNEAQ. V and J lose 1 base and 2 bases, and a span of 10 bases separates them. To prepare the library, 5' RACE was applied. The sequencing machine was an Illumina HiSeq 2000. A universal primer binding site was added through template switching, and the final cDNA carried a unique molecular identifier so that TCR cDNA molecules could be counted accurately. First-strand cDNA for TCR alpha and beta chains was synthesized from specific primers in the conserved constant-segment region. To control for contamination, every cDNA library carried two barcodes: a SMART-Mk sample barcode plus Illumina barcodes. TruSeq adapter sequences along with Illumina sample barcodes were introduced in two successive PCR steps. The Illumina HiSeq platform was used with custom primers to sequence TCR alpha and beta cDNA libraries. The authors' analysis ran thus. Unique molecular identifiers were extracted from raw reads with MiGEC, and CDR3 positions were determined with MiXCR. Recombination models were inferred per individual with the repgenHMM and IGoR tools using an EM algorithm. Shared clonotype analysis was performed with the tcR package in R, normalizing sharing by the product of cloneset sizes. To study raw recombination without the effects of thymic and clonal selection, out-of-frame nonproductive sequences were analyzed. TCRdb trimmed public reads at Q25 via fastp, called clones via MiXCR and kept in-frame beta chains. Records with the same CDR3 protein are collapsed into one entry carrying the most frequent genes and DNA. TCRdb assigned the V and J calls; the authors' analysis was not used. In this sample the table shows hundreds of thousands of distinct CDR3 sequences, roughly 6% of which occur a single time. The ten top clones hold 1.5% to 2% of the sample.

The receptor was derived from a young man in good health. Sequenced: naive T cells sorted from blood. The cell subset or site label, as the study defines it: cells isolated with a human naive T-cell isolation kit. The rearranged segments are TRBV7-9 and TRBJ2-3; matching of 5 bases hints at TRBD2 as the D gene. The nucleotide sequence reads TGTGCCAGCAGCTTAGGGAGGTCCAACACAGATACGCAGTATTTT. Translated, it reads CASSLGRSNTDTQYF.